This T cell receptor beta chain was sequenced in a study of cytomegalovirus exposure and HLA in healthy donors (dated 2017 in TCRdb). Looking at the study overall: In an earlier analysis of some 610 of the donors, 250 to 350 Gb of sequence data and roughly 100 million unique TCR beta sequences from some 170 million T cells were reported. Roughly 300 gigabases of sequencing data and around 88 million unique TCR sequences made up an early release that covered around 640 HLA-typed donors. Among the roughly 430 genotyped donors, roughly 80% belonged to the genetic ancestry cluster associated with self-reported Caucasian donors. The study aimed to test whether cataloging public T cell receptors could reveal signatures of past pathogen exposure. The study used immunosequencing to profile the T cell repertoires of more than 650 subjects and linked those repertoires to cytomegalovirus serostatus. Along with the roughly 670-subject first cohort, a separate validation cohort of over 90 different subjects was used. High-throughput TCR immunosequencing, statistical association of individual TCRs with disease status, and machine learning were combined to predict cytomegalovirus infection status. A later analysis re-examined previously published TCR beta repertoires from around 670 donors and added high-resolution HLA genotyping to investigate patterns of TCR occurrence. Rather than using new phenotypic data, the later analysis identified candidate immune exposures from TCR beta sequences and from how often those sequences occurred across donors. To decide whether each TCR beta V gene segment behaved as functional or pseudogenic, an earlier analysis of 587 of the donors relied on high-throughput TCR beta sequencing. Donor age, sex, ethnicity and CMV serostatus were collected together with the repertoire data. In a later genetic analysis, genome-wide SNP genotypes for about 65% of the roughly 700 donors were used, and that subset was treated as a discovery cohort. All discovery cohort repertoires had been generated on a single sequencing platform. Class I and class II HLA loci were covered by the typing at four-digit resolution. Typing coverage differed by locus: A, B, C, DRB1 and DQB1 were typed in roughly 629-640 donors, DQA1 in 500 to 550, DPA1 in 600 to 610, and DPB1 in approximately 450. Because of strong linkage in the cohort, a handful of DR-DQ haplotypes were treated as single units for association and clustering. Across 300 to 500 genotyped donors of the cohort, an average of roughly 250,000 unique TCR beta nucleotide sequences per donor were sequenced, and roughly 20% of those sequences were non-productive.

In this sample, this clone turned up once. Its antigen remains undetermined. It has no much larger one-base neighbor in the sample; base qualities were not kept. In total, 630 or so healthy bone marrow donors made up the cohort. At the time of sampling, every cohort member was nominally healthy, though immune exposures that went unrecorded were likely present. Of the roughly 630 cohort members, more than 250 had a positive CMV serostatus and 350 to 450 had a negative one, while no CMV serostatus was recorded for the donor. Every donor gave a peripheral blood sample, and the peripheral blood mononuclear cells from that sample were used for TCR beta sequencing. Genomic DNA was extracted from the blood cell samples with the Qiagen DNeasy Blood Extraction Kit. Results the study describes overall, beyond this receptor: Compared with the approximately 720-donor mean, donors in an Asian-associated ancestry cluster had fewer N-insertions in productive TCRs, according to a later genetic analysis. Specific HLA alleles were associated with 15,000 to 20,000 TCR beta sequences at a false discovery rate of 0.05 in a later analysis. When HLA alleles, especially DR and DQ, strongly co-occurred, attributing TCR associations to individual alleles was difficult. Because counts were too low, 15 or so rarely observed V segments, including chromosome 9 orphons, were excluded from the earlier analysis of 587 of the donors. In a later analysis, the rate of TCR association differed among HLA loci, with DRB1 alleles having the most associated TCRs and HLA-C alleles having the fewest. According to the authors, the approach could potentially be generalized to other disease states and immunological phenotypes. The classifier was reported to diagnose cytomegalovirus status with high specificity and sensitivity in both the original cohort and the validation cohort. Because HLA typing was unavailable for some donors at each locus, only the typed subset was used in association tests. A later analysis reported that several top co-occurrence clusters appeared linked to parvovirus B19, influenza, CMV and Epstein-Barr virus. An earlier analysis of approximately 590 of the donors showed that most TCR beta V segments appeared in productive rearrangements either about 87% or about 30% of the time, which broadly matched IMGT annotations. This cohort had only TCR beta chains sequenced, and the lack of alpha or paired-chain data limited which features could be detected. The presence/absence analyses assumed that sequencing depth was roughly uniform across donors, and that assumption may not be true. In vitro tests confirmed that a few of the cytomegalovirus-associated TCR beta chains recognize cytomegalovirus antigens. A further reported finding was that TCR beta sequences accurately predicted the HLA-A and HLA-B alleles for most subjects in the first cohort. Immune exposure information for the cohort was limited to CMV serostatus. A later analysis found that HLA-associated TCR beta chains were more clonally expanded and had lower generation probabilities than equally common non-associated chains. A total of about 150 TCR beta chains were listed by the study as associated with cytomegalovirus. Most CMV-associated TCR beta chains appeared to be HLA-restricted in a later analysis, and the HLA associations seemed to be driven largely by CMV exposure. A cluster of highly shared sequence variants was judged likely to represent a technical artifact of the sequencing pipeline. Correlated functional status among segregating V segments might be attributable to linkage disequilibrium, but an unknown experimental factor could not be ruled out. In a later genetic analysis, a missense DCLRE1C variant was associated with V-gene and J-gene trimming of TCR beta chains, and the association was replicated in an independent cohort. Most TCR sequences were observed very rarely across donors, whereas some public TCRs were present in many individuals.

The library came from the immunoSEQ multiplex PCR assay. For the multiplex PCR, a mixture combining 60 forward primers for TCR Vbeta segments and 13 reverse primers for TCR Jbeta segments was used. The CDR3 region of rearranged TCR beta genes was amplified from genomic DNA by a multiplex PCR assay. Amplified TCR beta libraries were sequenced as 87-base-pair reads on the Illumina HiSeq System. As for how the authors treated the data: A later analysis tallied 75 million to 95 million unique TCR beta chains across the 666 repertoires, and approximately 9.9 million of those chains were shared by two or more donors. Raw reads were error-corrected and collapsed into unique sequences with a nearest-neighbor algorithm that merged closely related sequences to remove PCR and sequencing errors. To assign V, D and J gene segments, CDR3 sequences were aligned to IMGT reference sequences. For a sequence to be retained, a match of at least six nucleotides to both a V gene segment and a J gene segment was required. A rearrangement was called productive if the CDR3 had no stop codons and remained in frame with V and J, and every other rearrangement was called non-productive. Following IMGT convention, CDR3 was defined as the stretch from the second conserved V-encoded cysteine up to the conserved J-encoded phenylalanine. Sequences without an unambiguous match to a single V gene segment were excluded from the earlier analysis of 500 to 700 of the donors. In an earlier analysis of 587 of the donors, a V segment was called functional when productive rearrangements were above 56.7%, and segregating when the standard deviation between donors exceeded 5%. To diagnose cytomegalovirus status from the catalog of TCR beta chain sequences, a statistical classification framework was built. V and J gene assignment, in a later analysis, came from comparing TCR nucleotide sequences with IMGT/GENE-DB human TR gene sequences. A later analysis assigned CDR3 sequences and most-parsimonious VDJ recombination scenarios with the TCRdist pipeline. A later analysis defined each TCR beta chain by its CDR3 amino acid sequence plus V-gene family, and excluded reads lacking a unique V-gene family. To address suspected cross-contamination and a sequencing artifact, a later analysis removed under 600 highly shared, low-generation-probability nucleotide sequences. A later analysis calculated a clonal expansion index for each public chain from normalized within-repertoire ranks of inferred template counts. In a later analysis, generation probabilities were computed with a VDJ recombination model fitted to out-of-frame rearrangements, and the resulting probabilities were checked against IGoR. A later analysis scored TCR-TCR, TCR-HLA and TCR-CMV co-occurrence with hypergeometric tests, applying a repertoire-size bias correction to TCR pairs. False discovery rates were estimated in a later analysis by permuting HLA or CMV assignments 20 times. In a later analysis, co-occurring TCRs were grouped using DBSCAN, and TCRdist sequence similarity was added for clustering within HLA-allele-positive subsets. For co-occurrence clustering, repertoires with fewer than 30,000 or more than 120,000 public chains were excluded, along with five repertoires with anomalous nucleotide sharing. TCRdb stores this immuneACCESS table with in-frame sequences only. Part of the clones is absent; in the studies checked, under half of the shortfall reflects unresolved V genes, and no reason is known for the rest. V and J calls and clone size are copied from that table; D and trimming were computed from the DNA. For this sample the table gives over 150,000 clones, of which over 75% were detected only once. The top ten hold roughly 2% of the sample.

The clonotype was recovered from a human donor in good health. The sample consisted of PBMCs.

The CDR3 region: CAILSGGGGEQFF. The sequenced DNA is TGTGCCATCCTTAGCGGGGGCGGTGGGGAGCAGTTCTTC. The sequence links TRBV5-4 to TRBJ2-1; TRBD2 aligns with 9 central bases. The CDR3 measures 13 amino acids from cysteine to phenylalanine. Only the CDR3 region is kept as DNA, spanning 39 bases read in frame from base 1. V ends up 9 bases short and J 10 bases short, with an unmatched junction base count of 11. From the germline V gene (reference sequence), CDR1 is SGHNT and CDR2 is YYREEE.